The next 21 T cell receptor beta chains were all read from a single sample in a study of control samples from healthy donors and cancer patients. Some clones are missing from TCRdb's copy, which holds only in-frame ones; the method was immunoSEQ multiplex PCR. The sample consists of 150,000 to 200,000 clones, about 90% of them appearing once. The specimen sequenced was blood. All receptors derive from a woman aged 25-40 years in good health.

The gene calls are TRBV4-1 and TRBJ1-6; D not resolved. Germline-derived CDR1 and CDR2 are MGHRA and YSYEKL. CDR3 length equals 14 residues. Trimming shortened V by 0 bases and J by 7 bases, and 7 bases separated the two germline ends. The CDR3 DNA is TGCGCCAGCAGCCAAGATGGGCCAAATTCACCCCTCCACTTT. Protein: CASSQDGPNSPLHF.

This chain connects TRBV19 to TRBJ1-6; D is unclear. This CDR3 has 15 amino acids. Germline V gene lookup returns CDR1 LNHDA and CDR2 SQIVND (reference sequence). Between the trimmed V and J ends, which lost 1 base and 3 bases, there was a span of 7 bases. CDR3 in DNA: TGTGCCAGTAGTATAGGGCAGAACTATAATTCACCCCTCCACTTT. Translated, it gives CASSIGQNYNSPLHF.

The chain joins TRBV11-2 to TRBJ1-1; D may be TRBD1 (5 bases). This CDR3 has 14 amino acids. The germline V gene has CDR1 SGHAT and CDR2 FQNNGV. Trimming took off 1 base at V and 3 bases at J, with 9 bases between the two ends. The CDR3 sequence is CASSLGGPYTEAFF. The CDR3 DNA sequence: TGTGCCAGCAGCTTAGGGGGACCCTACACTGAAGCTTTCTTT.

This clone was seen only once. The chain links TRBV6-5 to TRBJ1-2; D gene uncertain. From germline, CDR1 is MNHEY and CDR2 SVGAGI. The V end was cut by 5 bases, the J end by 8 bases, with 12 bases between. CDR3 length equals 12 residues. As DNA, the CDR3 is TGTGCCAGCAGTACCCGGGAGGGCGGCTACACCTTC. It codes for CASSTREGGYTF.

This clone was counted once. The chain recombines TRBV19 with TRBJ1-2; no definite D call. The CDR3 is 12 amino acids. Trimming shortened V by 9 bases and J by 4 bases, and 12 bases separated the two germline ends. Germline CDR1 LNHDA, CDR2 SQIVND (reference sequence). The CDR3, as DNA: TGTGCCAGCACCCCCGGGGTCTATGGCTACACCTTC. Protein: CASTPGVYGYTF.

The DNA for the CDR3 is TGTGCCAGCAGCTCCCAGGAATATGAGCCCCAGCATTTT. This translates into CASSSQEYEPQHF. The V gene is TRBV7-8, the J gene TRBJ1-5; no clear D. With 4 bases removed from V and 8 bases from J, the gap between germline ends came to 12 bases. The CDR3 runs 13 residues. Looked up from germline, CDR1 is SGHVS and CDR2 is FQNEAQ.

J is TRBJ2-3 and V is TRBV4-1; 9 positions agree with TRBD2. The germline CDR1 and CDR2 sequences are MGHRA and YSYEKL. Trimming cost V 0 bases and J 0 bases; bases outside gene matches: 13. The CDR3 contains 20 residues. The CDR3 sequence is CASSQDGSSGVYVSTDTQYF. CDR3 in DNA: TGCGCCAGCAGCCAAGATGGTTCTAGCGGGGTCTACGTTAGCACAGATACGCAGTATTTT.

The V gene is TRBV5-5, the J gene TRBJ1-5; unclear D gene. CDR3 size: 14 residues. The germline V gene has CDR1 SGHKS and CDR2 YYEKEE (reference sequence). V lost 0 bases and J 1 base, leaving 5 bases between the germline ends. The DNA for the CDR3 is TGTGCCAGCAGCTTGGGGTCCAGCAATCAGCCCCAGCATTTT. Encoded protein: CASSLGSSNQPQHF.

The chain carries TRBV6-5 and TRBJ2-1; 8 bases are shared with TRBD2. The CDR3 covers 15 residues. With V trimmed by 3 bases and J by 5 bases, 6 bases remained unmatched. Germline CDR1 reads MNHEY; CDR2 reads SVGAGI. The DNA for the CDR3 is TGTGCCAGCAGTTATCCCGGGGGGGGGAACAATGAGCAGTTCTTC. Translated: CASSYPGGGNNEQFF.

This CDR3 reads CASTEHTSVNEQFF. The CDR3 DNA is TGTGCCAGTACCGAACATACTAGCGTCAATGAGCAGTTCTTC. This sequence joins TRBV19 and TRBJ2-1, with 7 bases that match TRBD2. The CDR3 loop spans 14 amino acids. Germline CDR1 is LNHDA and CDR2 is SQIVND (reference sequence). V was clipped by 7 bases and J by 6 bases; unmatched bases: 9.

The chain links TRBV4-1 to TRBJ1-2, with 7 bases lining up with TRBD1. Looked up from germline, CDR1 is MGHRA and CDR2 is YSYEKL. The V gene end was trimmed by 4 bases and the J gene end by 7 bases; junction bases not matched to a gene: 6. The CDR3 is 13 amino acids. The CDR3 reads CASSPTGLGGYTF. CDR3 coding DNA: TGCGCCAGCAGCCCGACAGGGTTAGGTGGCTACACCTTC.

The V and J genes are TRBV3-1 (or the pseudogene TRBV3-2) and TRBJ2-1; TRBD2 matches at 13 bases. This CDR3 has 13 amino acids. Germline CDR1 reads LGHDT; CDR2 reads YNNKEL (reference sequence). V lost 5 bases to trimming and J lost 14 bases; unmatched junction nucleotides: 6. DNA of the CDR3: TGTGCCAGCAGCGATGGACTAGCGGGAGTAAAGTTCTTC. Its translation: CASSDGLAGVKFF.

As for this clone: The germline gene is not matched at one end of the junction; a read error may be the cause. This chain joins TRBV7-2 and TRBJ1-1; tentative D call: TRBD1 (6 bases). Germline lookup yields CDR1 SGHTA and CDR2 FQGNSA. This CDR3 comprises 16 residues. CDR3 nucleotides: TGTGCCAGCAGCTTACGTACCGGGGGCAGGAACGCTGAAGCTTTCTTT. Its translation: CASSLRTGGRNAEAFF.

The CDR3 is CASSLSRAPDIQYF. In DNA, the CDR3 is TGTGCCAGCAGCTTGAGTCGGGCCCCAGACATTCAGTACTTC. The chain links TRBV5-5 to TRBJ2-4; D unclear. V gave up 1 base and J gave up 8 bases, with 13 bases separating them. CDR1 and CDR2 (germline): SGHKS, YYEKEE (reference sequence). The CDR3 spans 14 residues.

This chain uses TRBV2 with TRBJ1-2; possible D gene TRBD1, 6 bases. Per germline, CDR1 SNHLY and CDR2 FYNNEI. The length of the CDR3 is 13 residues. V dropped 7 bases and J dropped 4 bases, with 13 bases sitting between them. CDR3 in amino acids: CASTGQMGYGYTF. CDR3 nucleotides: TGTGCCAGCACTGGACAGATGGGCTATGGCTACACCTTC.

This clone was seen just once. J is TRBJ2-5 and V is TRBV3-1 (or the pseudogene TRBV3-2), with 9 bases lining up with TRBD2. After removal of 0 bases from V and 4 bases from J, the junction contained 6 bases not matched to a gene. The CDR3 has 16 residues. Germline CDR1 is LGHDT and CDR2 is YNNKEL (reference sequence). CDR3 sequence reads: CASSQEIAGASETQYF. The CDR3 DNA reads TGTGCCAGCAGCCAAGAGATAGCGGGGGCCTCAGAGACCCAGTACTTC.

The CDR3 region has the DNA TGTGCCAGCAGCCCACTAGGACAGACGACCCTCGGCTACACCTTC. Translating it yields CASSPLGQTTLGYTF. The chain is built from TRBV7-9 and TRBJ1-2; D is perhaps TRBD1 (6 bases). Germline V gives CDR1 SEHNR, CDR2 FQNEAQ (reference sequence). This CDR3 has 15 amino acids. V dropped 5 bases and J dropped 8 bases, with 21 bases sitting between them.

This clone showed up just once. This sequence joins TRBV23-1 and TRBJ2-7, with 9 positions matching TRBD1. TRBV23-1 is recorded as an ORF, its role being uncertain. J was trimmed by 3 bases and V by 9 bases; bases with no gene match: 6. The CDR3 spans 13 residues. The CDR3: CASCRGQGYEQYV. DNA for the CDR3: TGCGCCAGTTGCCGGGGACAGGGCTACGAGCAGTACGTC.

This CDR3 is CASSLTGAGELFF. CDR3 coding DNA: TGTGCCAGCAGCTTGACAGGGGCCGGGGAGCTGTTTTTT. The chain has TRBV7-9 and TRBJ2-2; 8 bases match TRBD1. CDR1 is SEHNR, CDR2 FQNEAQ, per germline (reference sequence). The CDR3 covers 13 residues. The ends lost 3 bases at V and 6 bases at J; junction bases unmatched: 0.

For the CDR3, the DNA is TGTGCCAGCAGCCACAGCAAAACAACAGGGGGAGCTTTCACAGATACGCAGTATTTT. Encoded protein: CASSHSKTTGGAFTDTQYF. The rearrangement links TRBV7-9 to TRBJ2-3; 8 bases fit TRBD1. The CDR3 has 19 amino acids. J was trimmed by 2 bases and V by 5 bases; bases with no gene match: 18. Germline V lookup: CDR1 SEHNR, CDR2 FQNEAQ (reference sequence).

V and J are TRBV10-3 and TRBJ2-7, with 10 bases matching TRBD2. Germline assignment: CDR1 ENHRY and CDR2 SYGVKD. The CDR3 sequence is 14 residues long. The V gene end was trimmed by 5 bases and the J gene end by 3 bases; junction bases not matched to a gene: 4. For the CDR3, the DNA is TGTGCCATCAGTTGGACTAGCGGAGACTACGAGCAGTACTTC. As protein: CAISWTSGDYEQYF.